A single sample is the source of the 22 T cell receptor beta chains below, sequenced in a study of cytomegalovirus exposure and HLA in healthy donors. The PCR ran on 60 Vbeta and 13 Jbeta primers. Clones were sequenced by immunoSEQ multiplex PCR, and TCRdb holds only the in-frame ones, with some missing. The repertoire holds about 93,000 clones, with around 78% as singletons. The sample consisted of PBMCs. All receptors derive from a man aged 30 to 39 in good health and CMV-seronegative.

The rearrangement uses TRBV15 and TRBJ1-2; D is uncertain. The CDR3 is made up of 15 amino acids. Germline V gene data show CDR1 as LNHNV and CDR2 as YYDKDF (reference sequence). V was clipped by 2 bases and J by 4 bases, with 14 bases between them. The CDR3 nucleotides read TGTGCCACCAGCAGATCTCCGGGATCTGTCTATGGCTACACCTTC. This encodes CATSRSPGSVYGYTF.

The rearrangement joins TRBV7-9 to TRBJ1-2; D unclear. Germline V lookup: CDR1 SEHNR, CDR2 FQNEAQ (reference sequence). With 1 base removed from V and 3 bases from J, the gap between germline ends came to 12 bases. The CDR3 extends over 15 amino acids. CDR3 loop: CASSLELQSYYGYTF. CDR3 DNA: TGTGCCAGCAGCTTAGAATTGCAGTCCTACTATGGCTACACCTTC. The variable domain in full, with the rest retrieved from reference TRBV7-9 and TRBJ1-2, is DTGVSQNPRHKITKRGQNVTFRCDPISEHNRLYWYRQTLGQGPEFLTYFQNEAQLEKSRLLSDRFSAERPKGSFSTLEIQRTEQGDSAMYLCASSLELQSYYGYTFGSGTRLTVV.

The rearrangement links TRBV6-1 to TRBJ1-5; weak D call: TRBD1 (5 bases). The CDR3 spans 17 residues. Germline V CDR1 and CDR2: MNHNS, SASEGT. V lost 4 bases to trimming and J lost 1 base, with 17 bases between them. CDR3 protein: CASSGGEGGLSNQPQHF. CDR3 nucleotide sequence: TGTGCCAGCAGTGGGGGGGAGGGCGGCCTGAGCAATCAGCCCCAGCATTTT.

The J gene is TRBJ1-2, the V gene TRBV9, with D unclear. V was trimmed by 4 bases and J by 2 bases, leaving 21 bases between them. This CDR3 comprises 17 residues. Germline loops: CDR1 SGDLS, CDR2 YYNGEE. CDR3: CASSLGGRATMNYGYTF. CDR3 DNA sequence: TGTGCCAGCAGCTTGGGCGGGAGGGCCACAATGAACTATGGCTACACCTTC.

In DNA form, the CDR3 reads TGTGCCAGCAGCCCCGGGGGAGCTGGGGCCAACGTCCTGACTTTC. Translated: CASSPGGAGANVLTF. The J gene is TRBJ2-6, the V gene TRBV7-6; a possible D gene is TRBD2 (6 bases). The germline V gene has CDR1 SGHVS and CDR2 FNYEAQ. Trimming took 5 bases from V and 2 from J, leaving 10 bases between them. The CDR3 contains 15 residues. The full variable domain, its missing parts supplied by reference TRBV7-6 and TRBJ2-6, is GAGVSQSPRYKVTKRGQDVALRCDPISGHVSLYWYRQALGQGPEFLTYFNYEAQQDKSGLPNDRFSAERPEGSISTLTIQRTEQRDSAMYRCASSPGGAGANVLTFGAGSRLTVL.

The chain is built from TRBV29-1 and TRBJ2-1, with TRBD2 identical over 9 bases. With V trimmed by 4 bases and J by 7 bases, 8 bases remained unmatched. From germline, CDR1 is SQVTM and CDR2 ANQGSEA. The CDR3 covers 14 residues. CDR3 coding DNA: TGCAGCGTTGGGGCGGGAGGGTCCAGGAATGAGCAGTTCTTC. It specifies CSVGAGGSRNEQFF.

The rearrangement joins TRBV6-1 to TRBJ1-1; D uncertain. Germline V gene lookup returns CDR1 MNHNS and CDR2 SASEGT. With 6 bases removed from V and 1 base from J, the gap between germline ends came to 9 bases. The CDR3 has 13 amino acids. The chain's CDR3 is CASRKSGNTEAFF. The CDR3 DNA is TGTGCCAGCAGAAAGAGTGGGAACACTGAAGCTTTCTTT.

The CDR3 loop is CASSKTSGGETTYEQYF. The CDR3 DNA reads TGTGCCAGTAGTAAGACTAGCGGGGGGGAGACGACCTACGAGCAGTACTTC. The chain employs TRBV19 and TRBJ2-7; 14 bases are shared with TRBD2. V dropped 4 bases and J dropped 2; count of bases not matched to a gene: 7. Germline V lookup: CDR1 LNHDA, CDR2 SQIVND (reference sequence). CDR3 length: 17 residues.

The chain employs TRBV28 and TRBJ2-7, with 8 positions matching TRBD1. CDR1 is MDHEN, CDR2 SYDVKM, per germline. V shed 1 base, J shed 2 bases, and the junction held 4 bases outside the gene matches. The CDR3 is 15 residues long. The CDR3 loop is CASSLSYRGTYEQYV. In DNA, the CDR3 is TGTGCCAGCAGTTTATCGTACAGGGGGACCTACGAGCAGTACGTC.

The chain uses TRBV2 and TRBJ2-2; TRBD2 aligns across 12 bases. The V gene's germline CDR1 is SNHLY and CDR2 FYNNEI. With 6 bases clipped from V and 6 bases from J, the junction kept 8 bases outside the gene matches. The CDR3 is 16 amino acids. CDR3 amino acids: CASRRTSGTASGELFF. In DNA form, the CDR3 reads TGTGCCAGCAGAAGGACTAGCGGGACAGCCTCCGGGGAGCTGTTTTTT.

The chain employs TRBV6-6 and TRBJ2-5; 10 bases fit TRBD1. There are 15 residues in the CDR3. CDR1 and CDR2 from the germline V gene are MNHNY and SVGAGI (reference sequence). V shed 6 bases, J shed 2 bases, and the junction held 6 bases outside the gene matches. CDR3 nucleotide sequence: TGTGCCAGCAGGGACCGGGACAGGGGACAAGAGACCCAGTACTTC. Its translation is CASRDRDRGQETQYF.

The rearrangement joins TRBV5-4 to TRBJ1-2, with D perhaps TRBD1 (5 bases). Germline CDR1 reads SGHNT; CDR2 reads YYREEE (reference sequence). The CDR3 is 15 amino acids. The germline V and J ends were trimmed by 4 bases and 5 bases, with 18 bases remaining between them. The CDR3 reads CASSRGGQEGYGYTF. Here the CDR3 DNA reads TGTGCCAGCAGCAGGGGCGGACAAGAAGGATATGGCTACACCTTC.

This rearrangement joins TRBV11-3 to TRBJ1-1, with no clear D. The germline V and J ends were trimmed by 0 bases and 8 bases, with 7 bases remaining between them. The length of the CDR3 is 12 residues. In germline, CDR1 is SGHNT, CDR2 YENEEA. CDR3 DNA: TGTGCCAGCAGCTTAGACCCATCAGAAGCTTTCTTT. It codes for CASSLDPSEAFF.

The genes are TRBV19 and TRBJ2-1, with D possibly being TRBD2 (5 bases). V lost 8 bases and J 7 bases, leaving 15 bases between the germline ends. Germline V gives CDR1 LNHDA, CDR2 SQIVND (reference sequence). The CDR3 contains 13 residues. In DNA form, the CDR3 reads TGTGCCAGTCGGCCCGGGAATGGGAATGAGCAGTTCTTC. This codes for CASRPGNGNEQFF. Complete variable domain (other parts from reference TRBV19 and TRBJ2-1): DGGITQSPKYLFRKEGQNVTLSCEQNLNHDAMYWYRQDPGQGLRLIYYSQIVNDFQKGDIAEGYSVSREKKESFPLTVTSAQKNPTAFYLCASRPGNGNEQFFGPGTRLTVL.

This clone was picked up a small number of times. The chain uses TRBV4-2 and TRBJ1-5, with 7 bases identical to TRBD1. V was pared by 3 bases and J by 0 bases, with 8 bases of the junction left unmatched. Germline V gene lookup returns CDR1 LGHNA and CDR2 YNFKEQ. CDR3 size: 17 residues. The CDR3 region has the DNA TGTGCCAGCAGCCATCCCGAGGGGACAGCTAGCAATCAGCCCCAGCATTTT. This sequence encodes CASSHPEGTASNQPQHF.

This clone was seen a single time. CDR3 sequence (DNA): TGCGCCAGCAGCCAAGTTCCCGGAGGGGGGGAGTCGTACGAGCAGTACTTC. Amino acid sequence: CASSQVPGGGESYEQYF. J is TRBJ2-7 and V is TRBV4-3; D perhaps matches TRBD2 (7 bases). The CDR3 spans 17 residues. CDR1 and CDR2 from the germline V gene are LGHNA and YSLEER. V was shortened by 1 base and J by 4 bases, with 20 bases between the two germline ends.

The chain uses TRBV9 and TRBJ2-3; 7 bases are a match to TRBD1. The CDR3 has 15 amino acids. V was clipped by 3 bases and J by 2 bases; unmatched bases: 6. Germline CDR1 and CDR2: SGDLS and YYNGEE. DNA of the CDR3: TGTGCCAGCAGCGCAGGGACAGCCATCACAGATACGCAGTATTTT. This gives the protein CASSAGTAITDTQYF.

V gene TRBV28 combines with J gene TRBJ1-1; 7 nucleotides align to TRBD1. From germline, CDR1 is MDHEN and CDR2 SYDVKM. After removal of 6 bases from V and 6 bases from J, the junction contained 10 bases not matched to a gene. The CDR3 extends over 14 amino acids. CDR3 DNA sequence: TGTGCCAGCAGGGTGGGACAGAGCAACGCTGAAGCTTTCTTT. Its protein is CASRVGQSNAEAFF.

The rearrangement links TRBV11-2 to TRBJ1-2, with a tentative D call TRBD1 (5 bases). CDR3 length: 16 residues. The germline V and J ends were trimmed by 1 base and 8 bases, with 20 bases remaining between them. Germline V gene data show CDR1 as SGHAT and CDR2 as FQNNGV. The CDR3 is CASSLGTGRGSQGYTF. CDR3 sequence (DNA): TGTGCCAGCAGCTTAGGGACGGGGCGGGGGAGCCAGGGCTACACCTTC.

In its sample, this clone was seen a few times. This chain uses TRBV5-6 with TRBJ1-1; no clear D gene. Per the germline V gene, CDR1 is SGHDT and CDR2 is YYEEEE. This CDR3 spans 16 amino acids. V was pared by 2 bases and J by 0 bases, with 14 bases between. The CDR3 sequence is CASSFTGKRMNTEAFF. For the CDR3, the DNA is TGTGCCAGCAGCTTTACGGGGAAGCGGATGAACACTGAAGCTTTCTTT.

This clone was seen just once. This chain uses TRBV2 with TRBJ2-5; D call uncertain. This CDR3 is built from 13 residues. V was clipped by 3 bases and J by 2 bases, with 7 bases between them. The germline CDR1 and CDR2 sequences are SNHLY and FYNNEI. As DNA, the CDR3 is TGTGCCAGCAGTGACAACAAGCAAGAGACCCAGTACTTC. It codes for CASSDNKQETQYF.

The V call is TRBV6-6, the J call TRBJ1-6; TRBD1 matches at 8 bases. In germline, CDR1 is MNHNY, CDR2 SVGAGI (reference sequence). The CDR3 runs 14 residues. The V and J ends lost 6 bases and 9 bases, in that order; junction bases with no gene match: 7. CDR3 region: CASSLGQGGSPLHF. The CDR3 DNA reads as TGTGCCAGCAGCCTCGGACAGGGTGGTTCACCCCTCCACTTT.